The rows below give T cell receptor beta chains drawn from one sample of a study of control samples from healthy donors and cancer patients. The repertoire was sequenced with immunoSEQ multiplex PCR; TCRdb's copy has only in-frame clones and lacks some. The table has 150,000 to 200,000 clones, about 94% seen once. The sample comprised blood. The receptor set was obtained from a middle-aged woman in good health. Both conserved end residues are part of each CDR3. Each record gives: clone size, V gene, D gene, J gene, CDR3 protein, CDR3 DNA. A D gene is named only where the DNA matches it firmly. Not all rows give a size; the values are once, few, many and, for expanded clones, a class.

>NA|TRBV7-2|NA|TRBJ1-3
CASSFFGSGNTIYF
TGTGCCAGCAGCTTCTTTGGGTCTGGAAACACCATATATTTT
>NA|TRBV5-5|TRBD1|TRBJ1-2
CASSLGGTDSSYGYTF
TGTGCCAGCAGCTTGGGGGGGACAGACAGCAGCTATGGCTACACCTTC
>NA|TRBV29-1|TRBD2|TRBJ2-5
CSVGPPGGETQYF
TGCAGCGTTGGCCCTCCGGGGGGAGAGACCCAGTACTTC
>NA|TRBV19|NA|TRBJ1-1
CASSMYSNTEAFF
TGTGCCAGTAGTATGTACAGTAACACTGAAGCTTTCTTT
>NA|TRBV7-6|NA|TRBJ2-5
CASTHSRSGVGETQYF
TGTGCCAGCACCCACTCAAGGTCGGGGGTGGGAGAGACCCAGTACTTC
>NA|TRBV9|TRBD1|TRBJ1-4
CASSPRPGTGGPVGTNEKLFF
TGTGCCAGCAGCCCACGTCCCGGGACAGGGGGCCCCGTTGGAACTAATGAAAAACTGTTTTTT
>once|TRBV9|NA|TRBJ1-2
CASRAAVYGYTF
TGTGCCAGCAGGGCGGCAGTCTATGGCTACACCTTC
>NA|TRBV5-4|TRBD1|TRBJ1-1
CASSKPQGANTEAFF
TGTGCCAGCAGCAAACCACAGGGGGCGAACACTGAAGCTTTCTTT
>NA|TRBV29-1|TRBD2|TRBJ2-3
CSVGPSGFTDTQYF
TGCAGCGTTGGGCCTAGCGGGTTCACAGATACGCAGTATTTT
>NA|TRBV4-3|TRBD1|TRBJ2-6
CASSPGTVISGANVLTF
TGCGCCAGCAGCCCCGGGACAGTGATCTCTGGGGCCAACGTCCTGACTTTC
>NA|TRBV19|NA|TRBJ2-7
CASSITLRGQIEQYF
TGTGCCAGTAGTATAACCCTCCGGGGCCAAATCGAGCAGTACTTC
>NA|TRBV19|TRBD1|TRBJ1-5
CAVGGLRGNQPQHF
TGTGCCGTAGGGGGCCTAAGGGGAAATCAGCCCCAGCATTTT
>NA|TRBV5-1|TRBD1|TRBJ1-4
CASSIQTGANEKLFF
TGCGCCAGCAGCATTCAGACAGGGGCTAATGAAAAACTGTTTTTT
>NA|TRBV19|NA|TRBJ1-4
CAGSQGLNEKLFF
TGTGCCGGATCACAGGGACTCAACGAAAAACTGTTTTTT
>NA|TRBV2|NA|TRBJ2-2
CASSLLTGELFF
TGTGCCAGCAGTTTACTCACCGGGGAGCTGTTTTTT
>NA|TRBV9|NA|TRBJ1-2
CASSANSAPRYGYTF
TGTGCCAGCAGCGCAAACAGTGCGCCTCGCTATGGCTACACCTTC
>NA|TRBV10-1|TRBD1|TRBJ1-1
CASSEETGGAGTEAFF
TGCGCCAGCAGTGAAGAGACAGGGGGCGCGGGCACTGAAGCTTTCTTT
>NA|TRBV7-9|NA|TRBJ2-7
CASSPAAAGVNSYEQYF
TGTGCCAGCAGCCCAGCAGCCGCAGGGGTAAACTCCTACGAGCAGTACTTC
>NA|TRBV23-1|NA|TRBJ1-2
CASSQSGQVVYGYTF
TGCGCCAGCAGTCAATCGGGACAAGTTGTTTATGGCTACACCTTC
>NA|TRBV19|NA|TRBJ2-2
CASSIDWGLGNTGELFF
TGTGCCAGTAGTATAGATTGGGGGCTTGGAAACACCGGGGAGCTGTTTTTT
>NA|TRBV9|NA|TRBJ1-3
CASSVGTSGNTIYF
TGTGCCAGCAGCGTGGGGACTTCTGGAAACACCATATATTTT
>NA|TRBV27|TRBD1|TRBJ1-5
CASSLQIPRGLDGNQPQHF
TGTGCCAGCAGTTTACAGATCCCCAGGGGGCTCGATGGGAATCAGCCCCAGCATTTT
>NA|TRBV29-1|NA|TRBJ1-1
CSVEDRVLAFF
TGCAGCGTTGAAGACAGGGTCTTGGCTTTCTTT
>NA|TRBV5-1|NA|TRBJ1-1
CASSLTSARGYTEAFF
TGCGCCAGCAGCTTGACGTCGGCAAGGGGCTACACTGAAGCTTTCTTT
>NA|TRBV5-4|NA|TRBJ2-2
CASSWDTRADGELFF
TGTGCCAGCAGTTGGGACACCCGTGCGGACGGGGAGCTGTTTTTT
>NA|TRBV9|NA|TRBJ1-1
CASSVGVSGGLTEAFF
TGTGCCAGCAGCGTAGGTGTTTCCGGGGGCCTTACTGAAGCTTTCTTT
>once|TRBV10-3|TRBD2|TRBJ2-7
CAISEKQGGWEQYF
TGTGCCATCAGTGAGAAGCAGGGAGGGTGGGAGCAGTACTTC
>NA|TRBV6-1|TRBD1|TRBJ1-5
CASSDRQGAQPQHF
TGTGCCAGCAGTGACCGACAGGGGGCACAGCCCCAGCATTTT
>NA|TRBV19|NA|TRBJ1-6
CASSIVQINSPLHF
TGTGCCAGTAGTATCGTCCAGATAAATTCACCCCTCCACTTT
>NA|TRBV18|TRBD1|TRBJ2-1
CASSPTAGTGGYNEQFF
TGTGCCAGCTCACCGACGGCCGGGACAGGGGGTTACAATGAGCAGTTCTTC
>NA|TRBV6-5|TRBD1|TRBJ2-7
CASSYSPGQAVEEYF
TGTGCCAGCAGTTACTCGCCGGGACAGGCCGTCGAGGAGTACTTC
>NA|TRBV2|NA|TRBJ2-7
CASSDRPSSYEQYF
TGTGCCAGCAGTGACCGGCCTAGCTCCTACGAGCAGTACTTC
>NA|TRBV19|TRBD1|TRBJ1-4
CASSWPGGETNEKLFF
TGTGCCAGTAGTTGGCCAGGGGGCGAGACTAATGAAAAACTGTTTTTT
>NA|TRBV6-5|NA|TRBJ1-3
CASSYDAGNTIYF
TGTGCCAGCAGTTACGATGCGGGAAACACCATATATTTT
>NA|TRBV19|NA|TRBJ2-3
CASSTAQGKGWYTQYF
TGTGCCAGTAGTACGGCACAGGGTAAGGGGTGGTATACGCAGTATTTT
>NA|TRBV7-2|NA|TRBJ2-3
CASSLGRQGFTDTQYF
TGTGCCAGCAGCTTAGGACGGCAGGGCTTCACAGATACGCAGTATTTT
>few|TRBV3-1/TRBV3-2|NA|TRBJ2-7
CASSQALAYEQYF
TGTGCCAGCAGCCAAGCCCTAGCCTACGAGCAGTACTTC
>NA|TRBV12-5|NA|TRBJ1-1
CASGSLRNTEAFF
TGTGCTAGTGGTTCCCTGAGGAACACTGAAGCTTTCTTT
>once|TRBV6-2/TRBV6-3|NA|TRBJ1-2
CASSYRKGGYTF
TGTGCCAGCAGTTACCGCAAAGGTGGCTACACCTTC
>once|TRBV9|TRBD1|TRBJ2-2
CASSPIPRGGAAGELFF
TGTGCCAGCAGCCCCATCCCCCGAGGGGGCGCAGCCGGGGAGCTGTTTTTT
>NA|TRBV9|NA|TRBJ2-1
CASSATGLSYNEQFF
TGTGCCAGCAGCGCCACAGGGCTCTCCTACAATGAGCAGTTCTTC
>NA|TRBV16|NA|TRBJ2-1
CASSPFQRRLLYNEQFF
TGTGCCAGCAGCCCATTCCAGCGGCGCCTACTATACAATGAGCAGTTCTTC